Listed here are 16 T cell receptor beta chains from one sample, sequenced in a study of blood T cells in healthy people across ages. Through a sample-barcoded 5' primer and a J-beta primer mix, a second PCR was run for roughly 6 to 11 cycles. Via MiXCR, TCRdb re-called the 5' RACE reads, giving one row per CDR3 protein. The table has more than 650,000 distinct CDR3 sequences, roughly 20% seen once. Material: blood. Source of these receptors: a man between 65 and 85 years old in good health.

This clonotype came up a few times. J is TRBJ2-6 and V is TRBV20-1; no clear D gene. There are 16 residues in the CDR3. Trimming took off 1 base at V and 4 bases at J, with 14 bases between the two ends. Germline assignment: CDR1 DFQATT and CDR2 SNEGSKA (reference sequence). The DNA for the CDR3 is TGCAGTGCTAGAGTGAGGAAAGGGCCCGGGGCCAACGTCCTGACTTTC. Translation: CSARVRKGPGANVLTF.

Only a few counts were recorded for this clonotype. The chain employs TRBV19 and TRBJ1-3, with D hard to call. The germline V gene encodes CDR1 LNHDA and CDR2 SQIVND (reference sequence). Trimming stripped 6 bases from V and 0 bases from J, with 9 bases between. This CDR3 comprises 14 residues. The CDR3 region has the DNA TGTGCCAGTAGGCGCGGAGACTCTGGAAACACCATATATTTT. Translation: CASRRGDSGNTIYF.

V and J are TRBV20-1 and TRBJ2-5, with 8 bases that match TRBD2. The DNA end is more similar to TRBJ2-1, so the J call may be wrong. Germline loops: CDR1 DFQATT, CDR2 SNEGSKA (reference sequence). This CDR3 comprises 15 residues. The CDR3 sequence is CSAENQLADYNEQFF. The CDR3 DNA is TGCAGTGCTGAAAACCAACTAGCGGATTACAATGAGCAGTTCTTC.

This clonotype was detected many times. This chain connects TRBV19 to TRBJ1-1; D is unresolved. The CDR3 length is 11 residues. Germline V lookup: CDR1 LNHDA, CDR2 SQIVND (reference sequence). Between the trimmed V and J ends, which lost 5 bases and 7 bases, there was a span of 8 bases. The CDR3 DNA follows: TGTGCCAGTAGTGTAACATATGAAGCTTTCTTT. Translated, it gives CASSVTYEAFF.

The chain employs TRBV29-1 and TRBJ2-4, with D possibly matching TRBD2 (6 bases). The V and J ends lost 1 base and 0 bases respectively, with 16 bases between them. Germline V CDR1 and CDR2: SQVTM, ANQGSEA. This CDR3 contains 17 residues. The CDR3 nucleotides are TGCAGCGTTGAAGGAGCTAGCGTCCCGCTAGCCAAAAACATTCAGTACTTC. Encoded protein: CSVEGASVPLAKNIQYF.

This clonotype has more than one count but fewer than ten. In DNA form, the CDR3 reads TGTGCCAGCGGGGGGGCCACCGGGGAGCTGTTTTTT. Translating it yields CASGGATGELFF. The chain carries TRBV3-1 and TRBJ2-2; D is perhaps TRBD2 (7 bases). Trimming removed 8 bases from V and 4 bases from J, with 8 bases in between. The CDR3 sequence is 12 residues long. In germline, CDR1 is LGHDT, CDR2 YNNKEL (reference sequence).

V usage is TRBV6-2 or TRBV6-3 and J usage is TRBJ1-1; D is uncertain. The V end was cut by 5 bases, the J end by 1 base, with 11 bases between. CDR1 and CDR2 (germline): MNHEY, SVGEGT. This CDR3 is built from 14 residues. The CDR3 is CASSKPGPNTEAFF. CDR3 sequence (DNA): TGTGCCAGCAGTAAACCCGGACCGAACACTGAAGCTTTCTTT.

Only a few counts were recorded for this clonotype. This chain links TRBV5-1 with TRBJ1-3; D is unresolved. The CDR3 runs to 15 residues. Trimming removed 2 bases from V and 1 base from J, with 10 bases in between. Germline lookup yields CDR1 SGHRS and CDR2 YFSETQ. CDR3 sequence: CASSFDIVSGNTIYF. As DNA, the CDR3 is TGCGCCAGCAGCTTTGATATAGTGTCTGGAAACACCATATATTTT.

The V call is TRBV30, the J call TRBJ2-1; D unclear. V lost 2 bases and J lost 2, with 4 bases in between. Germline CDR1 and CDR2: GTSNPN and SVGIG (reference sequence). The CDR3 extends over 12 amino acids. The CDR3 nucleotides are TGTGCCTGGAGTAAGGCCTACAATGAGCAGTTCTTC. As protein: CAWSKAYNEQFF.

The chain recombines TRBV12-3 or TRBV12-4 with TRBJ2-1, with 8 bases lining up with TRBD2. Trimming took 2 bases from V and 2 from J; bases not matched to a gene: 2. This CDR3 spans 15 amino acids. CDR3 residues: CASSLWTSPYNEQFF. DNA of the CDR3: TGTGCCAGCAGTTTATGGACTAGCCCCTACAATGAGCAGTTCTTC.

This clonotype showed up just a few times. V gene TRBV5-1 combines with J gene TRBJ2-3; D is unclear. The CDR3 is 15 residues long. The germline V gene has CDR1 SGHRS and CDR2 YFSETQ. V dropped 3 bases and J dropped 2 bases, with 13 bases sitting between them. The CDR3 sequence is CASSSRSQNTDTQYF. CDR3 bases: TGCGCCAGCAGCTCCCGCAGCCAGAACACAGATACGCAGTATTTT.

The gene calls are TRBV20-1 and TRBJ2-1; 8 bases align to TRBD1. Trimming removed 6 bases from V and 4 bases from J; junction bases left unmatched: 8. This CDR3 has 14 residues. Per the germline V gene, CDR1 is DFQATT and CDR2 is SNEGSKA (reference sequence). CDR3 in amino acids: CSARRDRQYNEQFF. CDR3 DNA: TGCAGTGCAAGACGGGACAGGCAATACAATGAGCAGTTCTTC.

The gene calls are TRBV5-1 and TRBJ2-2; TRBD1 is a possible D gene (6 bases). The V and J ends lost 3 bases and 4 bases respectively, with 13 bases between them. CDR1 SGHRS and CDR2 YFSETQ come from the germline V gene. CDR3 length equals 15 residues. CDR3 coding DNA: TGCGCCAGCAGCTGGACCCCAGGGGTCACCGGGGAGCTGTTTTTT. Translated, it gives CASSWTPGVTGELFF.

The chain employs TRBV29-1 and TRBJ2-3; D remains ambiguous. The CDR3 length is 15 residues. Trimming removed 0 bases at V and 1 base at J, with 11 bases between. Germline CDR1 reads SQVTM; CDR2 reads ANQGSEA. DNA for the CDR3: TGCAGCGTTGAAGATTTCGCGCCGGGCACAGATACGCAGTATTTT. It specifies CSVEDFAPGTDTQYF.

V is TRBV2 and J is TRBJ2-5, with no clear D. This CDR3 is 12 amino acids long. V was pared by 8 bases and J by 1 base, with 8 bases between. In germline, CDR1 is SNHLY, CDR2 FYNNEI. The CDR3 sequence is CASVRLQETQYF. DNA of the CDR3: TGTGCCAGCGTACGCCTCCAAGAGACCCAGTACTTC.

The table lists this clonotype with a few counts. V and J are TRBV7-2 and TRBJ2-5, with 13 bases matching TRBD2. The CDR3 runs to 16 residues. Germline assignment: CDR1 SGHTA and CDR2 FQGNSA. Unmatched junction bases numbered 7, after V lost 5 bases and J lost 4 bases. This CDR3 reads CASSQGLAGVRETQYF. DNA of the CDR3: TGTGCCAGCAGCCAAGGACTAGCGGGGGTACGAGAGACCCAGTACTTC. Drawing the rest from reference TRBV7-2 and TRBJ2-5, the complete variable domain is GAGVSQSPSNKVTEKGKDVELRCDPISGHTALYWYRQSLGQGLEFLIYFQGNSAPDKSGLPSDRFSAERTGGSVSTLTIQRTQQEDSAVYLCASSQGLAGVRETQYFGPGTRLLVL.